The 29 T cell receptor beta chains given below trace back to one sample, sequenced in a study of T cells of healthy individuals. TCRdb re-derived calls from the 5' RACE reads in MiXCR, one entry per CDR3 protein. Of approximately 58,000 distinct CDR3 sequences in the sample, about 14% were seen once. The receptors shown here come from a human donor in good health.

The chain employs TRBV5-5 and TRBJ2-5; 9 nucleotides line up with TRBD1. This CDR3 comprises 16 residues. Germline V gene data show CDR1 as SGHKS and CDR2 as YYEKEE (reference sequence). V lost 3 bases to trimming and J lost 5 bases; unmatched junction nucleotides: 11. This CDR3 reads CASSYLPGQGMETQYF. CDR3 DNA sequence: TGTGCCAGCAGCTATTTACCGGGACAGGGTATGGAGACCCAGTACTTC.

This clonotype was recorded at least ten times. The chain recombines TRBV20-1 with TRBJ2-1, with 8 bases aligning to TRBD1. V lost 4 bases and J lost 0; bases outside the gene matches: 2. The CDR3 is 14 residues long. Germline assignment: CDR1 DFQATT and CDR2 SNEGSKA (reference sequence). This CDR3 reads CSATQGDSYNEQFF. The CDR3 DNA follows: TGCAGTGCTACACAGGGGGACTCCTACAATGAGCAGTTCTTC.

This clonotype was seen more than once but under ten times. CDR3 protein: CASSLRGGAGANVLTF. CDR3 nucleotide sequence: TGTGCCAGCAGTTTGCGGGGGGGCGCTGGGGCCAACGTCCTGACTTTC. V and J are TRBV6-5 and TRBJ2-6; 9 bases are a match to TRBD2. Germline values: CDR1 MNHEY, CDR2 SVGAGI. Unmatched junction bases numbered 3, after V lost 4 bases and J lost 2 bases. CDR3 length equals 16 residues.

The sample holds many counts of this clonotype. The chain is built from TRBV28 and TRBJ2-2; D gene uncertain. The CDR3 totals 13 residues. The germline V gene encodes CDR1 MDHEN and CDR2 SYDVKM. CDR3 residues: CGVVDSNTGELFF. The CDR3 bases are TGTGGTGTCGTGGATTCGAACACCGGGGAGCTGTTTTTT.

This clonotype came up a few times. The rearrangement links TRBV20-1 to TRBJ2-7; D ambiguous. Trimming shortened V by 6 bases and J by 6 bases, and 18 bases separated the two germline ends. Germline CDR1 reads DFQATT; CDR2 reads SNEGSKA (reference sequence). This CDR3 region has 13 residues. CDR3 amino acids: CSAEVALPGEQYF. CDR3 coding DNA: TGCAGTGCCGAGGTGGCGCTTCCTGGCGAGCAGTACTTC.

In its sample, this clonotype was seen a few times. The chain carries TRBV9 and TRBJ1-1; D not certain. The CDR3 length is 13 residues. Germline V gene sequence: CDR1 SGDLS, CDR2 YYNGEE. V was pared by 4 bases and J by 4 bases, with 11 bases between. The CDR3 nucleotides read TGTGCCAGCAGCCCTCCGGGGTTCACTGAAGCTTTCTTT. This gives the protein CASSPPGFTEAFF.

J is TRBJ2-5 and V is TRBV20-1; D is possibly TRBD1 (6 bases). Germline V CDR1 and CDR2: DFQATT, SNEGSKA (reference sequence). The CDR3 covers 14 residues. Trimming took off 6 bases at V and 5 bases at J, with 19 bases between the two ends. The CDR3 reads CSALEGDAAETQYF. The CDR3 bases are TGCAGTGCCCTCGAGGGGGACGCGGCGGAGACCCAGTACTTC.

This clonotype turned up a few times. This chain connects TRBV29-1 to TRBJ2-1; unclear D gene. Germline values: CDR1 SQVTM, CDR2 ANQGSEA. The length of the CDR3 is 13 residues. Trimming removed 4 bases at V and 10 bases at J, with 17 bases between. CDR3 amino acids: CSVARYGSREQFF. The CDR3 DNA sequence: TGCAGCGTTGCTCGCTATGGTTCTAGGGAGCAGTTCTTC.

This clonotype was seen at least ten times. The chain recombines TRBV7-2 with TRBJ2-5; D perhaps matches TRBD2 (6 bases). Per the germline V gene, CDR1 is SGHTA and CDR2 is FQGNSA. The CDR3 covers 12 residues. V was pared by 5 bases and J by 2 bases, with 6 bases between. CDR3 protein: CASSRGQETQYF. The CDR3 region has the DNA TGTGCCAGCAGCCGGGGGCAAGAGACCCAGTACTTC.

The chain uses TRBV24-1 and TRBJ1-1; D is undetermined. This CDR3 has 14 amino acids. Trimming removed 6 bases at V and 3 bases at J, with 13 bases between. CDR1 and CDR2 from the germline V gene are KGHDR and SFDVKD. Here the CDR3 reads CATSRDGDYTEAFF. DNA for the CDR3: TGTGCCACCAGTCGGGATGGCGATTACACTGAAGCTTTCTTT.

This clonotype came up many times. This chain uses TRBV2 with TRBJ2-1; 13 bases match TRBD2. This CDR3 has 13 residues. Germline V CDR1 and CDR2: SNHLY, FYNNEI. V trimming: 11 bases; J trimming: 7 bases; junction bases outside the gene matches: 5. The DNA for the CDR3 is TGTGCCGGACGACTAGCGGGGGGAAATGAGCAGTTCTTC. Translation: CAGRLAGGNEQFF.

This chain uses TRBV11-1 with TRBJ2-2, with 10 bases aligning to TRBD1. Trimming at V came to 6 bases and at J to 4 bases, leaving 5 bases not matched to a gene. Germline CDR1 and CDR2: SGHAT and FQDESV (reference sequence). There are 15 residues in the CDR3. In DNA form, the CDR3 reads TGTGCCAGCAGTACGGGGACAGGGGCCACCGGGGAGCTGTTTTTT. It specifies CASSTGTGATGELFF.

This sequence joins TRBV20-1 and TRBJ2-2; D is perhaps TRBD2 (6 bases). CDR3 length: 16 amino acids. CDR1 DFQATT and CDR2 SNEGSKA come from the germline V gene (reference sequence). Deletions cut 0 bases from V and 4 bases from J, with 15 bases between. CDR3 nucleotide sequence: TGCAGTGCTAGAGATCTTAGGGACTTGAGCACCGGGGAGCTGTTTTTT. Translated, it gives CSARDLRDLSTGELFF.

Details on this clonotype: One end of the junction varies from germline; a read error may be responsible. V and J are TRBV7-9 and TRBJ1-2; TRBD1 might be the D (6 bases). The germline V gene has CDR1 SEHNR and CDR2 FQNEAQ (reference sequence). The CDR3 has 15 residues. For the CDR3, the DNA is TGTGTCAGCAGCTCCGATAACAGGGTTTACCATGGCTACACCTTC. Its protein is CVSSSDNRVYHGYTF.

This clonotype was seen a handful of times. The CDR3 DNA follows: TGTGCCAGCGGAGGGACACCGCGGGAGCTGTTTTTT. Its protein product is CASGGTPRELFF. This chain links TRBV12-3 or TRBV12-4 with TRBJ2-2; TRBD1 or TRBD2 may be the D gene (6 bases each). The CDR3 consists of 12 residues. V lost 8 bases and J 9 bases, leaving 13 bases between the germline ends.

This clonotype was found a few times. This chain connects TRBV6-6 to TRBJ1-4, with unresolved D. The CDR3 contains 14 residues. With 2 bases removed from V and 8 bases from J, the gap between germline ends came to 12 bases. In germline, CDR1 is MNHNY, CDR2 SVGAGI (reference sequence). In DNA, the CDR3 is TGTGCCAGCAGTTACGGCCGGGGAGAAGAAAAACTGTTTTTT. It encodes CASSYGRGEEKLFF.

The rearrangement links TRBV2 to TRBJ2-3, with D possibly being TRBD2 (6 bases). The CDR3 totals 17 residues. The V gene lost 8 bases and the J gene lost 7 bases, with 28 bases spanning the gap. CDR1 is SNHLY and CDR2 is FYNNEI in the germline V gene. The CDR3 region is CASSAGRSPGSGYTQYF. For the CDR3, the DNA is TGTGCCAGCTCGGCGGGGCGGTCACCTGGGAGTGGATATACGCAGTATTTT.

The chain carries TRBV9 and TRBJ2-2; possible D gene TRBD2, 7 bases. Germline CDR1 reads SGDLS; CDR2 reads YYNGEE. This CDR3 is 15 amino acids long. With 0 bases removed from V and 8 bases from J, the gap between germline ends came to 14 bases. The CDR3 nucleotides are TGTGCCAGCAGCGTAGCGGCGGGGGCAGCTGGGGAGCTGTTTTTT. Translated: CASSVAAGAAGELFF. The complete variable domain, with remaining parts taken from reference TRBV9 and TRBJ2-2, reads DSGVTQTPKHLITATGQRVTLRCSPRSGDLSVYWYQQSLDQGLQFLIQYYNGEERAKGNILERFSAQQFPDLHSELNLSSLELGDSALYFCASSVAAGAAGELFFGEGSRLTVL.

The chain employs TRBV7-6 and TRBJ2-3; no clear D. With 1 base removed from V and 0 bases from J, the gap between germline ends came to 17 bases. The V gene's germline CDR1 is SGHVS and CDR2 FNYEAQ. This CDR3 comprises 18 residues. This chain's CDR3 is CASSLDRRKYPSTDTQYF. The CDR3 DNA follows: TGTGCCAGCAGCTTAGACCGACGCAAGTATCCGAGCACAGATACGCAGTATTTT.

This chain uses TRBV20-1 with TRBJ2-7; no reliable D call. Germline lookup yields CDR1 DFQATT and CDR2 SNEGSKA (reference sequence). V was clipped by 2 bases and J by 2 bases, with 4 bases between them. This CDR3 has 11 residues. CDR3 in DNA: TGCAGTGCTAGAACCCCCTACGAGCAGTACTTC. It is translated as CSARTPYEQYF.

The V and J genes are TRBV6-2 or TRBV6-3 and TRBJ2-1; 9 positions agree with TRBD1. CDR1 is MNHEY and CDR2 is SVGEGT in the germline V gene. The CDR3 extends over 15 amino acids. After removal of 6 bases from V and 3 bases from J, the junction contained 6 bases not matched to a gene. This chain's CDR3 is CASSRPGQGYNEQFF. In nucleotides, the CDR3 is TGTGCCAGCAGCCGACCGGGACAGGGCTACAATGAGCAGTTCTTC.

V gene TRBV5-1 combines with J gene TRBJ2-1; D may correspond to TRBD1 or TRBD2 (6 bases each). The CDR3 sequence is 15 residues long. Trimming removed 0 bases from V and 5 bases from J, with 12 bases in between. Germline lookup yields CDR1 SGHRS and CDR2 YFSETQ. CDR3 DNA: TGCGCCAGCAGCTTGGATCCCGGGGGCCACAATGAGCAGTTCTTC. Its translation: CASSLDPGGHNEQFF.

In its sample, this clonotype was seen a few times. This chain links TRBV5-1 with TRBJ1-2, with a possible D match to TRBD1 (5 bases). Between the trimmed V and J ends, which lost 6 bases and 0 bases, there was a span of 18 bases. The germline CDR1 and CDR2 sequences are SGHRS and YFSETQ. The CDR3 totals 16 residues. CDR3 region: CASTRDSPYTNYGYTF. The CDR3 nucleotides read TGCGCCAGCACCAGAGACAGCCCCTATACTAACTATGGCTACACCTTC.

This clonotype was observed a single time. This chain links TRBV20-1 with TRBJ1-4, with 7 positions matching TRBD1. The junction had 9 bases not matched to a gene; V was cut back by 0 bases and J by 11 bases. The CDR3 is made up of 14 amino acids. Germline CDR1 DFQATT, CDR2 SNEGSKA (reference sequence). CDR3 in DNA: TGCAGTGCTAGAGATCCGGGACAGCTAGAGAAACTGTTTTTT. Its protein product is CSARDPGQLEKLFF.

This clonotype was found many times. This chain joins TRBV4-1 and TRBJ2-3; weak D call: TRBD2 (7 bases). The germline gives CDR1 MGHRA, CDR2 YSYEKL. V lost 8 bases and J lost 3, with 21 bases in between. The CDR3 spans 16 residues. The CDR3 reads CASQKQGGIVTDTQYF. The CDR3 DNA follows: TGCGCCAGCCAGAAACAGGGAGGGATTGTAACAGATACGCAGTATTTT.

The V call is TRBV7-2, the J call TRBJ2-7; the D gene is possibly TRBD1 (6 bases). CDR3 size: 12 residues. CDR1 SGHTA and CDR2 FQGNSA come from the germline V gene. V was shortened by 5 bases and J by 9 bases, with 14 bases between the two germline ends. The CDR3 protein is CASSLTGTPQYF. The CDR3, as DNA: TGTGCCAGCAGCCTAACCGGGACACCGCAGTACTTC.

This clonotype showed up many times. V usage is TRBV9 and J usage is TRBJ1-1; maybe TRBD1 (5 bases). The CDR3 covers 13 residues. In germline, CDR1 is SGDLS, CDR2 YYNGEE. V shed 1 base and J shed 6 bases, with 10 bases lying between them. The DNA for the CDR3 is TGTGCCAGCAGCGTACTCGAGGGGTCTGAAGCTTTCTTT. Protein: CASSVLEGSEAFF.

Only a few counts were recorded for this clonotype. The chain joins TRBV6-5 to TRBJ1-2; D not certain. V was shortened by 0 bases and J by 5 bases, with 13 bases between the two germline ends. The CDR3 is 15 amino acids. Germline V CDR1 and CDR2: MNHEY, SVGAGI. CDR3 DNA sequence: TGTGCCAGCAGTTACTCGACGCTAGGATCTTATGGCTACACCTTC. Translation: CASSYSTLGSYGYTF.

In this sample, this clonotype turned up many times. The chain recombines TRBV12-3 or TRBV12-4 with TRBJ1-2, with TRBD1 identical over 8 bases. After removal of 8 bases from V and 4 bases from J, the junction contained 3 bases not matched to a gene. The CDR3 extends over 12 amino acids. This CDR3 reads CASVTGGYGYTF. The DNA of the CDR3 is TGTGCCAGCGTTACAGGGGGCTATGGCTACACCTTC.